This note documents a single T cell receptor (beta chain) sequence. Its target is not known. The data originate from a study of cytomegalovirus exposure and HLA in healthy donors. Overall study: T cells numbering around 170 million yielded some 100 million unique TCR beta sequences in an earlier analysis.

Donors were ostensibly healthy at sampling, although undocumented immune exposures were probable. General study results and limits: The records held CMV serostatus as the only immune exposure information. V- and J-gene trimming of TCR beta was linked (in a later analysis) to a missense DCLRE1C variant.

Primers for the PCR totalled 60 Vbeta and 13 Jbeta. The method was immunoSEQ multiplex PCR; TCRdb's version includes in-frame clones alone and lacks a portion of them. This table has roughly 190,000 clones, about 85% appearing once. The germline CDR1 and CDR2 sequences are LNHDA and SQIVND (reference sequence). The V end lost 6 bases, the J end lost 0 bases, and 12 bases lay between the germline ends. This CDR3 is 15 amino acids long. This clonotype originated in a man aged 50-59 years in good health and CMV-seronegative. The genes are TRBV19 and TRBJ1-3, with D uncertain. The sequenced material came from PBMCs. DNA of the CDR3: TGTGCCAGTAGATTACAGATTTTCTCTGGAAACACCATATATTTT. Its translation: CASRLQIFSGNTIYF.